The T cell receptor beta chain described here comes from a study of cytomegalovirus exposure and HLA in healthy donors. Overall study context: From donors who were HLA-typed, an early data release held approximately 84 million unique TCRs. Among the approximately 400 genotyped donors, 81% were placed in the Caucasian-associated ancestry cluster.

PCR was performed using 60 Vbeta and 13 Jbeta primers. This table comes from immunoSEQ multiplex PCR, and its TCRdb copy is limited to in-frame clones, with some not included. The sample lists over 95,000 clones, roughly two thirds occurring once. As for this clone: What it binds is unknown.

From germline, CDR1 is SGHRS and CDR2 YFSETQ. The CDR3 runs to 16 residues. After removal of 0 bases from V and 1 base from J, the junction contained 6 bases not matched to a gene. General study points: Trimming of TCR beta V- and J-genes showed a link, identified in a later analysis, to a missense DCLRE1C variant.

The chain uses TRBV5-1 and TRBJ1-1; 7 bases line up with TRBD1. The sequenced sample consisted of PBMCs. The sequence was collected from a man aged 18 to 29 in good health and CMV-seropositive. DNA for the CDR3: TGCGCCAGCAGCTTGGCCCAGACAGGGAGGAACACTGAAGCTTTCTTT. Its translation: CASSLAQTGRNTEAFF.